Below are 27 T cell receptor beta chains sequenced from a single sample in a study of T cell changes during pregnancy in multiple sclerosis. TCRdb's copy holds only in-frame clones and misses some; the assay was immunoSEQ multiplex PCR. The table records over 30,000 clones, approximately 85% of them present only once. Specimen: CD4+ T cells from peripheral blood mononuclear cells, collected before pregnancy. These receptors were taken from a female donor with multiple sclerosis, enrolled in a pregnancy study.

The chain is built from TRBV5-6 and TRBJ2-3; 9 bases match TRBD2. Trimming cost V 1 base and J 3 bases; bases outside gene matches: 6. Looked up from germline, CDR1 is SGHDT and CDR2 is YYEEEE. The CDR3 sequence is 16 residues long. This chain's CDR3 is CASSLYIAGATDTQYF. The CDR3 bases are TGTGCCAGCAGCTTGTACATAGCGGGAGCAACAGATACGCAGTATTTT.

This clone was recorded a few times. This chain joins TRBV5-4 and TRBJ1-1, with 8 bases identical to TRBD1. Germline V gene data show CDR1 as SGHNT and CDR2 as YYREEE (reference sequence). This CDR3 comprises 13 residues. Trimming cost V 1 base and J 8 bases; bases outside gene matches: 4. The CDR3 DNA reads TGTGCCAGCAGCTTGACCACAGGGGGAGAAGCTTTCTTT. Amino acids: CASSLTTGGEAFF.

CDR3 nucleotide sequence: TGTGCCAGCAGCCCAACACAGGGGGTCCCTAACTATGGCTACACCTTC. Translating gives CASSPTQGVPNYGYTF. This chain connects TRBV7-2 to TRBJ1-2, with TRBD1 identical over 8 bases. Trimming removed 5 bases from V and 0 bases from J; junction bases left unmatched: 8. Germline V gene lookup returns CDR1 SGHTA and CDR2 FQGNSA. The CDR3 is 16 amino acids.

V is TRBV19 and J is TRBJ2-5; 7 positions agree with TRBD1. The CDR3 sequence is 15 residues long. Per the germline V gene, CDR1 is LNHDA and CDR2 is SQIVND (reference sequence). Germline trimming cut 5 bases from V and 1 base from J; bases unmatched to any gene: 7. The CDR3, as DNA: TGTGCCAGTAGTTCTCGACAGGGAAGCCAAGAGACCCAGTACTTC. It yields the protein CASSSRQGSQETQYF.

The chain has TRBV28 and TRBJ2-2, with no clear D. This CDR3 has 12 amino acids. Looked up from germline, CDR1 is MDHEN and CDR2 is SYDVKM. V lost 3 bases to trimming and J lost 6 bases, with 5 bases between them. This CDR3 is CASSFSSGELFF. The CDR3 DNA follows: TGTGCCAGCAGTTTTTCCTCCGGGGAGCTGTTTTTT.

The chain carries TRBV9 and TRBJ2-4; 7 positions match TRBD2. CDR1 SGDLS and CDR2 YYNGEE come from the germline V gene. J gave up 4 bases and V 3 bases, and 16 bases lay outside the gene matches. The CDR3 has 18 residues. CDR3 loop: CASSARQVAGVGKNIQYF. CDR3 sequence (DNA): TGTGCCAGCAGCGCGAGGCAAGTGGCGGGAGTGGGGAAAAACATTCAGTACTTC.

This chain links TRBV30 with TRBJ1-2; D gene uncertain. The V gene lost 3 bases and the J gene lost 8 bases, with 13 bases spanning the gap. The CDR3 is 12 residues long. The germline CDR1 and CDR2 sequences are GTSNPN and SVGIG (reference sequence). This chain's CDR3 is CAWSPTPGGYTF. CDR3 DNA sequence: TGTGCCTGGAGCCCAACCCCAGGAGGCTACACCTTC.

The chain uses TRBV6-1 and TRBJ1-1, with 7 bases lining up with TRBD1. The CDR3 length is 13 residues. Germline assignment: CDR1 MNHNS and CDR2 SASEGT. V was pared by 8 bases and J by 4 bases, with 7 bases of the junction left unmatched. The CDR3 loop is CASGIQGSTEAFF. CDR3 sequence (DNA): TGTGCCAGCGGCATACAGGGGAGCACTGAAGCTTTCTTT.

DNA for the CDR3: TGTGCCAGCAGTGGGACTAGCGTTAGAAGGGTAAACATTCAGTACTTC. It specifies CASSGTSVRRVNIQYF. The chain couples TRBV6-1 to TRBJ2-4, with 9 bases that match TRBD2. The V and J ends lost 4 bases and 6 bases, in that order; junction bases with no gene match: 10. Germline V gives CDR1 MNHNS, CDR2 SASEGT. This CDR3 is built from 16 residues.

The V and J genes are TRBV5-1 and TRBJ2-1; 8 bases fit TRBD2. Germline CDR1 is SGHRS and CDR2 is YFSETQ. This CDR3 spans 16 amino acids. Trimming took 1 base from V and 5 from J; bases not matched to a gene: 8. The CDR3 DNA sequence: TGCGCCAGCAGCTTGAGAGCGGGGGCGGGAAACAATGAGCAGTTCTTC. As protein: CASSLRAGAGNNEQFF.

The chain uses TRBV5-6 and TRBJ2-2, with D possibly matching TRBD1 (5 bases). Germline values: CDR1 SGHDT, CDR2 YYEEEE. Trimming stripped 5 bases from V and 4 bases from J, with 15 bases between. This CDR3 spans 15 amino acids. DNA of the CDR3: TGTGCCAGCAGTCGCAACACAGGATCCACCGGGGAGCTGTTTTTT. It codes for CASSRNTGSTGELFF.

The chain uses TRBV5-1 and TRBJ1-1, with TRBD1 identical over 8 bases. The CDR3 covers 14 residues. Germline V lookup: CDR1 SGHRS, CDR2 YFSETQ. Trimming took 3 bases from V and 1 from J; bases not matched to a gene: 2. The chain's CDR3 is CASSSQGANTEAFF. The DNA of the CDR3 is TGCGCCAGCAGCTCCCAGGGGGCGAACACTGAAGCTTTCTTT.

In DNA, the CDR3 is TGTGCCAGCAGCTTAAGAGACAGGGGGCGCGGGACCGGGGAGCTGTTTTTT. Amino acids: CASSLRDRGRGTGELFF. The chain has TRBV7-9 and TRBJ2-2; 10 bases line up with TRBD1. The CDR3 has 17 amino acids. The germline gives CDR1 SEHNR, CDR2 FQNEAQ (reference sequence). Trimming took 2 bases from V and 5 from J; bases not matched to a gene: 8.

The V call is TRBV6-5, the J call TRBJ1-1; the D gene is possibly TRBD1 (6 bases). Trimming took off 6 bases at V and 1 base at J, with 6 bases between the two ends. Per the germline V gene, CDR1 is MNHEY and CDR2 is SVGAGI. The CDR3 has 12 amino acids. CDR3 amino acids: CASRDRNTEAFF. CDR3 sequence (DNA): TGTGCCAGCAGGGACAGGAACACTGAAGCTTTCTTT.

The rearrangement uses TRBV4-1 and TRBJ1-5, with a possible D match to TRBD1 (6 bases). This CDR3 comprises 16 residues. Germline V gives CDR1 MGHRA, CDR2 YSYEKL. V was clipped by 0 bases and J by 4 bases, with 13 bases between them. The CDR3 sequence: CASSQDRWQGNQPQHF. CDR3 DNA: TGCGCCAGCAGCCAAGATCGATGGCAGGGGAATCAGCCCCAGCATTTT.

V and J are TRBV5-5 and TRBJ2-5, with D uncertain. Germline V gene sequence: CDR1 SGHKS, CDR2 YYEKEE (reference sequence). This CDR3 comprises 13 residues. V was shortened by 0 bases and J by 5 bases, with 8 bases between the two germline ends. CDR3 nucleotides: TGTGCCAGCAGCTTGGCCAGTACCGAGACCCAGTACTTC. This codes for CASSLASTETQYF.

CDR3 DNA: TGTGCCAGCAGCATAAATACAGGGGACACTGAAGCTTTCTTT. Residues: CASSINTGDTEAFF. The V gene is TRBV5-5, the J gene TRBJ1-1; 7 nucleotides match TRBD1. Germline V CDR1 and CDR2: SGHKS, YYEKEE (reference sequence). With 4 bases clipped from V and 3 bases from J, the junction kept 6 bases outside the gene matches. This CDR3 is 14 amino acids long.

This chain uses TRBV5-1 with TRBJ1-3; the match to TRBD1 covers 9 bases. The CDR3 has 18 amino acids. The J segment lost 3 bases and the V segment lost 2 bases, leaving 12 bases of the junction unmatched. Germline assignment: CDR1 SGHRS and CDR2 YFSETQ. The CDR3 region has the DNA TGCGCCAGCAGCTTCACCCCGGGACAGGGATATCGTGGAAACACCATATATTTT. Its protein product is CASSFTPGQGYRGNTIYF. The whole variable domain, remainder taken from reference TRBV5-1 and TRBJ1-3, is KAGVTQTPRYLIKTRGQQVTLSCSPISGHRSVSWYQQTPGQGLQFLFEYFSETQRNKGNFPGRFSGRQFSNSRSEMNVSTLELGDSALYLCASSFTPGQGYRGNTIYFGEGSWLTVV.

The genes are TRBV18 and TRBJ1-2; D may be TRBD1 (6 bases). The V and J ends lost 3 bases and 2 bases respectively, with 13 bases between them. CDR3 length equals 15 residues. The V gene's germline CDR1 is KGHSH and CDR2 LQKENI. The CDR3 DNA reads as TGTGCCAGCTCACCGGGGGCAACAAGAAACTATGGCTACACCTTC. Its protein is CASSPGATRNYGYTF.

This clone was observed once. The chain links TRBV28 to TRBJ1-4; D is unresolved. The germline V gene has CDR1 MDHEN and CDR2 SYDVKM. V lost 7 bases and J lost 7, with 13 bases in between. The CDR3 spans 13 residues. Written as DNA, the CDR3 is TGTGCCAGCAAGCGGACCAATGTTGAAAAACTGTTTTTT. This codes for CASKRTNVEKLFF. Full variable domain (remainder filled in from reference TRBV28 and TRBJ1-4): DVKVTQSSRYLVKRTGEKVFLECVQDMDHENMFWYRQDPGLGLRLIYFSYDVKMKEKGDIPEGYSVSREKKERFSLILESASTNQTSMYLCASKRTNVEKLFFGSGTQLSVL.

The chain has TRBV7-2 and TRBJ2-1, with TRBD2 matching over 8 bases. After removal of 1 base from V and 4 bases from J, the junction contained 6 bases not matched to a gene. Germline CDR1 and CDR2: SGHTA and FQGNSA. The CDR3 length is 16 residues. CDR3 residues: CASSLGLLAVYNEQFF. As DNA, the CDR3 is TGTGCCAGCAGCTTAGGGTTACTAGCGGTATACAATGAGCAGTTCTTC.

The chain links TRBV7-9 to TRBJ2-3, with TRBD2 matching over 7 bases. Losses at the gene ends were 4 bases for V and 6 bases for J; bases not matched to a gene: 10. Germline V gene data show CDR1 as SEHNR and CDR2 as FQNEAQ (reference sequence). This CDR3 has 15 amino acids. CDR3 amino acids: CASSSIAGLADTQYF. The DNA for the CDR3 is TGTGCCAGCAGCTCCATAGCGGGTTTGGCGGATACGCAGTATTTT.

V and J are TRBV19 and TRBJ2-2; TRBD2 agrees at 12 bases. Trimming cost V 10 bases and J 1 base; bases outside gene matches: 10. This CDR3 comprises 17 residues. The germline V gene encodes CDR1 LNHDA and CDR2 SQIVND (reference sequence). CDR3: CATSGTSGLKNTGELFF. The CDR3 DNA reads TGTGCCACCTCCGGGACTAGCGGGTTGAAGAACACCGGGGAGCTGTTTTTT.

This clone was picked up a small number of times. The CDR3 protein is CASSQARVNQPQHF. Here the CDR3 DNA reads TGCGCCAGCAGCCAAGCCAGGGTAAATCAGCCCCAGCATTTT. The chain links TRBV4-1 to TRBJ1-5, with a weak D call TRBD1 (5 bases). The CDR3 runs to 14 residues. Trimming took 1 base from V and 4 from J, leaving 8 bases between them. Germline CDR1 and CDR2: MGHRA and YSYEKL.

In its sample, this clone was seen once. V usage is TRBV5-1 and J usage is TRBJ2-1, with 10 bases that match TRBD2. V shed 0 bases, J shed 7 bases, and the junction held 1 base outside the gene matches. Germline V gene data show CDR1 as SGHRS and CDR2 as YFSETQ. The CDR3 contains 14 residues. In nucleotides, the CDR3 is TGCGCCAGCAGCTTGGCACTAGCGGGGAATGAGCAGTTCTTC. Amino acid sequence: CASSLALAGNEQFF.

This chain links TRBV30 with TRBJ1-2; D is possibly TRBD1 (6 bases). Germline V gives CDR1 GTSNPN, CDR2 SVGIG (reference sequence). Trimming left V 3 bases short and J 3 bases short, with 11 bases between. The CDR3 totals 13 residues. Here the CDR3 DNA reads TGTGCCTGGAGCCGGGACACCCACTATGGCTACACCTTC. It encodes CAWSRDTHYGYTF. Full variable domain (outside the CDR3, taken from reference TRBV30 and TRBJ1-2): SQTIHQWPATLVQPVGSPLSLECTVEGTSNPNLYWYRQAAGRGLQLLFYSVGIGQISSEVPQNLSASRPQDRQFILSSKKLLLSDSGFYLCAWSRDTHYGYTFGSGTRLTVV.

This clone was observed once. The chain has TRBV1 and TRBJ2-1; TRBD2 reflects the table's D call only, with no check against the DNA. TRBV1 is noted as a pseudogene. This CDR3 has 15 amino acids. Here the CDR3 DNA reads TGCACCAGCAGCCAACCTGGACTAGCGGGAGTTGAGCAGTTCTTC. Translated, it gives CTSSQPGLAGVEQFF.